This entry lists 25 T cell receptor beta chains sequenced from one sample in a study of blood T cell repertoires in COVID-19. Here immunoSEQ multiplex PCR was the method, and the copy in TCRdb shows in-frame clones only, minus some. Among about 260,000 clones, roughly 86% were seen once, and the ten largest hold more than 0.55%. The sequenced sample was peripheral blood. Every receptor here comes from a human donor in a cohort sampled during active COVID-19.

The table lists this clone with a count of one. This rearrangement joins TRBV25-1 to TRBJ2-5, with a possible D match to TRBD2 (7 bases). This CDR3 is 18 amino acids long. Trimming took 0 bases from V and 1 from J, leaving 18 bases between them. Germline CDR1 is MGHDK and CDR2 is SYGVNS. CDR3 sequence (DNA): TGTGCCAGCAGTGAATATAAGGGGGGGGACGGCCTCCAAGAGACCCAGTACTTC. Translating gives CASSEYKGGDGLQETQYF. The full variable domain, completed using reference TRBV25-1 and TRBJ2-5, is EADIYQTPRYLVIGTGKKITLECSQTMGHDKMYWYQQDPGMELHLIHYSYGVNSTEKGDLSSESTVSRIRTEHFPLTLESARPSHTSQYLCASSEYKGGDGLQETQYFGPGTRLLVL.

The chain is built from TRBV19 and TRBJ2-7, with TRBD1 identical over 8 bases. V was clipped by 9 bases and J by 5 bases; unmatched bases: 15. Germline V lookup: CDR1 LNHDA, CDR2 SQIVND (reference sequence). The CDR3 length is 15 residues. The CDR3 spells CASRPPDRARNEQYF. The CDR3 nucleotides read TGTGCCAGCCGACCCCCGGACAGGGCGAGGAACGAGCAGTACTTC.

V gene TRBV7-9 combines with J gene TRBJ1-1, with D tentatively TRBD1 (5 bases). Germline CDR1 and CDR2: SEHNR and FQNEAQ (reference sequence). The length of the CDR3 is 11 residues. V was pared by 5 bases and J by 11 bases, with 12 bases between. This chain's CDR3 is CASSPGVGAFF. DNA for the CDR3: TGTGCCAGCAGCCCGGGGGTCGGCGCTTTCTTT.

This chain joins TRBV4-3 and TRBJ2-7, with 13 bases lining up with TRBD2. The V gene's germline CDR1 is LGHNA and CDR2 YSLEER. The CDR3 contains 15 residues. With V trimmed by 3 bases and J by 4 bases, 3 bases remained unmatched. In nucleotides, the CDR3 is TGCGCCAGCAGCCAGGGGACTAGCGGGATTTACGAGCAGTACTTC. Encoded protein: CASSQGTSGIYEQYF.

Written as DNA, the CDR3 is TGCAGCGCTCGGGGGGACGGAAACACCATATATTTT. Translation gives CSARGDGNTIYF. The chain employs TRBV29-1 and TRBJ1-3; possibly TRBD1 for D (5 bases). The V gene lost 7 bases and the J gene lost 4 bases, with 11 bases spanning the gap. Germline lookup yields CDR1 SQVTM and CDR2 ANQGSEA. The CDR3 contains 12 residues.

V is TRBV19 and J is TRBJ2-1; 7 bases are shared with TRBD2. Germline CDR1 LNHDA, CDR2 SQIVND (reference sequence). This CDR3 comprises 14 residues. The ends lost 5 bases at V and 7 bases at J; junction bases unmatched: 8. CDR3 sequence reads: CASSPMGRGNEQFF. CDR3 nucleotide sequence: TGTGCCAGTAGTCCCATGGGGAGGGGAAATGAGCAGTTCTTC.

This chain connects TRBV24-1 to TRBJ2-1, with TRBD2 matching 7 bases. The CDR3 length is 16 residues. The V gene end was trimmed by 5 bases and the J gene end by 0 bases; junction bases not matched to a gene: 6. Germline V gives CDR1 KGHDR, CDR2 SFDVKD. The CDR3: CATSARGGGSYNEQFF. As DNA, the CDR3 is TGTGCCACCAGTGCCCGTGGCGGGGGCTCCTACAATGAGCAGTTCTTC.

The chain recombines TRBV5-5 with TRBJ2-1; 13 bases match TRBD2. V gave up 3 bases and J gave up 8 bases; unmatched junction bases: 11. Germline CDR1 and CDR2: SGHKS and YYEKEE (reference sequence). The CDR3 is 17 residues long. The CDR3 DNA reads as TGTGCCAGCAGCTGGCGGACTAGCGGGAGTTCCTCCGATGAGCAGTTCTTC. Translation gives CASSWRTSGSSSDEQFF.

This clone was seen a single time. This chain links TRBV5-4 with TRBJ1-1; 8 nucleotides align to TRBD1. Germline CDR1 reads SGHNT; CDR2 reads YYREEE (reference sequence). J was trimmed by 8 bases and V by 0 bases; bases with no gene match: 12. The CDR3 loop spans 16 amino acids. The chain's CDR3 is CASSLGTGLGIAEAFF. CDR3 nucleotide sequence: TGTGCCAGCAGCTTGGGGACAGGGTTAGGGATTGCGGAAGCTTTCTTT.

The chain is built from TRBV14 and TRBJ2-7; D is unresolved. From germline, CDR1 is SGHDN and CDR2 FVKESK. The CDR3 loop spans 18 amino acids. V was cut by 0 bases and J by 2 bases, with 20 bases left in between. The CDR3 nucleotides read TGTGCCAGCAGCCAAGAAATAGTCCTCTATGATACAGCCTACGAGCAGTACTTC. Translating it yields CASSQEIVLYDTAYEQYF.

This sequence joins TRBV4-3 and TRBJ1-2, with a possible D match to TRBD1 (5 bases). The CDR3 has 14 amino acids. The ends were cut back, 0 bases at V and 7 bases at J, with 12 bases in the middle. Germline CDR1 reads LGHNA; CDR2 reads YSLEER. CDR3 DNA sequence: TGCGCCAGCAGCCAAGAGATCAGGGTGGCTGGCTACACCTTC. Encoded protein: CASSQEIRVAGYTF.

The chain uses TRBV7-3 and TRBJ2-5, with D hard to call. The CDR3 length is 14 residues. CDR1 and CDR2 (germline): SGHTA, FQGTGA. Deletions cut 2 bases from V and 5 bases from J, with 12 bases between. The CDR3 sequence: CASSLHGLRETQYF. For the CDR3, the DNA is TGTGCCAGCAGCTTACACGGCCTCAGGGAGACCCAGTACTTC.

V usage is TRBV7-2 and J usage is TRBJ2-7, with TRBD1 as a possible D gene (5 bases). There are 15 residues in the CDR3. The germline V gene has CDR1 SGHTA and CDR2 FQGNSA. With 1 base removed from V and 0 bases from J, the gap between germline ends came to 10 bases. The CDR3 coding sequence is TGTGCCAGCAGCTTAGGCCAGGGTAGCTCCTACGAGCAGTACTTC. Protein: CASSLGQGSSYEQYF.

The chain uses TRBV27 and TRBJ2-7; D is possibly TRBD1 (6 bases). Trimming took off 5 bases at V and 5 bases at J, with 25 bases between the two ends. Germline V gene sequence: CDR1 MNHEY, CDR2 SMNVEV (reference sequence). This CDR3 has 17 residues. CDR3 in DNA: TGTGCCAGCAGTCCGAGTACGGGACAAACTCACTTGGACGAGCAGTACTTC. It translates to CASSPSTGQTHLDEQYF.

This clone was picked up one time. This chain joins TRBV5-3 and TRBJ1-4; D remains unclear. TRBV5-3 is recorded as an ORF, its role being uncertain. The length of the CDR3 is 16 residues. The V end was cut by 4 bases, the J end by 4 bases, with 17 bases between. The CDR3 loop reads CARSPADGKGNEKLFF. CDR3 nucleotide sequence: TGTGCCAGAAGCCCCGCCGACGGGAAGGGTAATGAAAAACTGTTTTTT.

J is TRBJ1-1 and V is TRBV7-9; a weak D match, TRBD1 (5 bases). The length of the CDR3 is 15 residues. Trimming pared 5 bases from V and 1 base from J, leaving 14 bases between. Germline values: CDR1 SEHNR, CDR2 FQNEAQ (reference sequence). This CDR3 is CASSPRGGSNTEAFF. CDR3 bases: TGTGCCAGCAGCCCGCGGGGGGGATCGAACACTGAAGCTTTCTTT.

This sequence joins TRBV6-5 and TRBJ1-2, with a tentative D call TRBD1 (5 bases). CDR3 length: 14 amino acids. CDR1 is MNHEY and CDR2 is SVGAGI in the germline V gene. Trimming stripped 6 bases from V and 0 bases from J, with 11 bases between. CDR3 DNA sequence: TGTGCCAGCAGGAGACCGGACACTAACTATGGCTACACCTTC. It is translated as CASRRPDTNYGYTF.

The V and J genes are TRBV30 and TRBJ2-7; D may be TRBD1 (6 bases). Trimming shortened V by 4 bases and J by 5 bases, and 21 bases separated the two germline ends. Germline V gene sequence: CDR1 GTSNPN, CDR2 SVGIG (reference sequence). The CDR3 has 15 amino acids. The CDR3 region is CAWNAGVQGINEQYF. The CDR3 DNA follows: TGTGCCTGGAACGCCGGTGTACAGGGTATTAACGAGCAGTACTTC.

The V and J genes are TRBV11-3 and TRBJ2-1; 7 bases are shared with TRBD2. Germline CDR1 reads SGHNT; CDR2 reads YENEEA. The CDR3 contains 14 residues. V lost 3 bases, J lost 7 bases, and 6 bases stayed unmatched. The CDR3 region is CASSLGGFGNEQFF. As DNA, the CDR3 is TGTGCCAGCAGCTTGGGAGGGTTTGGGAATGAGCAGTTCTTC.

V gene TRBV7-2 combines with J gene TRBJ2-7; TRBD2 aligns across 11 bases. Germline V CDR1 and CDR2: SGHTA, FQGNSA. This CDR3 has 15 amino acids. Germline trimming cut 6 bases from V and 4 bases from J; bases unmatched to any gene: 8. The CDR3 bases are TGTGCCAGCAGGTACGGGACTAGCGGATTTTACGAGCAGTACTTC. As protein: CASRYGTSGFYEQYF.

The chain couples TRBV5-4 to TRBJ2-7; 11 bases align to TRBD1. CDR3 size: 16 residues. The germline CDR1 and CDR2 sequences are SGHNT and YYREEE (reference sequence). With 0 bases clipped from V and 6 bases from J, the junction kept 8 bases outside the gene matches. DNA for the CDR3: TGTGCCAGCAGCTTGGATGTGGGGACAGGGGGTACCGAGCAGTACTTC. It is translated as CASSLDVGTGGTEQYF.

The table lists this clone with a count of one. CDR3 nucleotides: TGTGCCAGCAGCAACAGCCGCCCTCAATATAATTCACCCCTCCACTTT. Protein: CASSNSRPQYNSPLHF. This chain uses TRBV7-6 with TRBJ1-6, with D hard to call. CDR3 length: 16 amino acids. CDR1 SGHVS and CDR2 FNYEAQ come from the germline V gene. The V gene lost 5 bases and the J gene lost 4 bases, with 15 bases spanning the gap.

The chain joins TRBV27 to TRBJ1-1; D gene ambiguous. This CDR3 has 12 amino acids. Between the trimmed V and J ends, which lost 2 bases and 8 bases, there was a span of 9 bases. Germline V gene sequence: CDR1 MNHEY, CDR2 SMNVEV (reference sequence). CDR3 DNA: TGTGCCAGCAGTTTAGGAGGAGCCGAAGCTTTCTTT. Amino acid sequence: CASSLGGAEAFF.

The rearrangement joins TRBV24-1 to TRBJ2-1, with 8 positions matching TRBD2. Germline-derived CDR1 and CDR2 are KGHDR and SFDVKD. V shed 1 base, J shed 0 bases, and the junction held 7 bases outside the gene matches. CDR3 length: 18 residues. Written as DNA, the CDR3 is TGTGCCACCAGTGATTTCCTAGCGGGCCGCTTCTCCTACAATGAGCAGTTCTTC. The encoded protein is CATSDFLAGRFSYNEQFF.

The chain couples TRBV6-5 to TRBJ2-7; D gene unclear. The CDR3 has 11 residues. Germline lookup yields CDR1 MNHEY and CDR2 SVGAGI. V gave up 7 bases and J gave up 7 bases, with 11 bases separating them. In nucleotides, the CDR3 is TGTGCCAGCAATAACGCTAGAGAGCAGTACTTC. It specifies CASNNAREQYF.